Sequencing of this T cell receptor beta chain was carried out in a study of tissue T cells after allogeneic stem cell transplantation. General study results and limits: Only a limited share of tissue TCRs appeared in blood or spleen. Anatomically similar tissues had similar TCR repertoires within each patient.

This clone was seen only a few times. What it binds is not known. Gene and germline names: mouse. The sequenced fragment ends 1 residue before the CDR3 boundary, so the rest is inferred from the germline J gene. This CDR3 region has 14 residues. CDR1 KGHPV and CDR2 FQNQEV come from the germline V gene (reference sequence). The V and J ends lost 8 bases and 2 bases, in that order; junction bases with no gene match: 3. Specified time point: mouse harvest day 14 after allogeneic transplant. The graft held 10^6 splenic CD5+ T cells and 10^7 T-cell-depleted bone marrow cells. TCRbeta CDR3 was sequenced at survey depth with template counts. The assay was immunoSEQ multiplex PCR, and TCRdb's table has in-frame clones only and misses some. The profile covers fewer than 3,000 clones, with approximately 48% appearing a single time and about 36% taken by the ten largest.

The receptor was derived from a female BALB/c mouse given C57BL/6 T cells with graft-versus-host disease after an allogeneic hematopoietic cell transplant. This chain connects TRBV26 to TRBJ1-3, with 10 bases identical to TRBD1. Sequencing used gut tissue. The CDR3 bases that were read are TGTGCCAGCCGGGGACAGGGGACTGGAAATACGCTCTAT. Translated, it gives CASRGQGTGNTLY. The whole CDR3 protein reads CASRGQGTGNTLYF.